This is a list of T cell receptor beta chains from one sample in a study of technical replicates of blood from several donors. Sequencing was performed with immunoSEQ multiplex PCR; in TCRdb, only in-frame clones are kept and a portion is missing. The sample holds around 92,000 clones, around 96% seen once. Sequenced: T cells isolated from PBMCs. These receptors originate from a human donor in good health. Both conserved end residues are part of each CDR3. A D gene is named only where the DNA matches it firmly. Only some rows state a clone size, as once, few, many or a class for expanded clones.

clone size: .
J gene: TRBJ1-4
D gene: .
V gene: TRBV5-8
CDR3 protein: CASSSVIGVMGKLFF
CDR3 DNA: TGTGCCAGCAGCTCGGTGATCGGGGTTATGGGAAAACTGTTTTTT

clone size: .
J gene: TRBJ1-6
D gene: .
V gene: TRBV5-1
CDR3 protein: CASSLSQGNNSPLHF
CDR3 DNA: TGCGCCAGCAGCTTGTCACAGGGAAATAATTCACCCCTCCACTTT

clone size: .
J gene: TRBJ2-5
D gene: TRBD1
V gene: TRBV5-1
CDR3 protein: CASSFWTGEEETQYF
CDR3 DNA: TGCGCCAGCAGCTTTTGGACAGGGGAGGAGGAGACCCAGTACTTC

clone size: .
J gene: TRBJ1-6
D gene: .
V gene: TRBV19
CDR3 protein: CASSIKQGPHSPLHF
CDR3 DNA: TGTGCCAGTAGTATAAAGCAGGGCCCTCATTCACCCCTCCACTTT

clone size: .
J gene: TRBJ2-1
D gene: TRBD1
V gene: TRBV2
CDR3 protein: CASREGPGQLSNEQFF
CDR3 DNA: TGTGCCAGCAGAGAAGGTCCGGGACAGCTCTCCAATGAGCAGTTCTTC

clone size: .
J gene: TRBJ2-1
D gene: TRBD2
V gene: TRBV28
CDR3 protein: CASLPGGPDIYNEQFF
CDR3 DNA: TGTGCCAGCCTCCCGGGGGGACCCGATATTTACAATGAGCAGTTCTTC

clone size: .
J gene: TRBJ2-5
D gene: .
V gene: TRBV1
CDR3 protein: CTSSYKLAGQIQETQYF
CDR3 DNA: TGCACCAGCAGCTATAAGCTAGCGGGGCAAATCCAAGAGACCCAGTACTTC

clone size: once
J gene: TRBJ2-4
D gene: TRBD1
V gene: TRBV28
CDR3 protein: CASSFPDRPNIQYF
CDR3 DNA: TGTGCCAGCAGTTTTCCGGACAGGCCAAACATTCAGTACTTC

clone size: .
J gene: TRBJ2-2
D gene: .
V gene: TRBV6-4
CDR3 protein: CASSDSGGSGELFF
CDR3 DNA: TGTGCCAGCAGTGACTCTGGTGGCAGCGGGGAGCTGTTTTTT

clone size: .
J gene: TRBJ1-1
D gene: .
V gene: TRBV19
CDR3 protein: CASRRDGGWTEAFF
CDR3 DNA: TGTGCCAGTAGGAGAGACGGGGGGTGGACTGAAGCTTTCTTT

clone size: .
J gene: TRBJ1-1
D gene: TRBD1
V gene: TRBV5-1
CDR3 protein: CASSRQQGALNTEAFF
CDR3 DNA: TGCGCCAGCAGCCGCCAGCAGGGGGCCTTGAACACTGAAGCTTTCTTT

clone size: .
J gene: TRBJ1-5
D gene: TRBD1
V gene: TRBV5-1
CDR3 protein: CASSFSGQDNQPQHF
CDR3 DNA: TGCGCCAGCAGCTTTTCGGGACAGGATAATCAGCCCCAGCATTTT

clone size: once
J gene: TRBJ2-3
D gene: .
V gene: TRBV5-1
CDR3 protein: CASSPSWARDTQYF
CDR3 DNA: TGCGCCAGCAGCCCTTCGTGGGCACGGGATACGCAGTATTTT

clone size: .
J gene: TRBJ1-2
D gene: TRBD1
V gene: TRBV2
CDR3 protein: CASSGMTGPYGYTF
CDR3 DNA: TGTGCCAGCAGTGGTATGACAGGGCCCTATGGCTACACCTTC

clone size: .
J gene: TRBJ2-2
D gene: .
V gene: TRBV5-4
CDR3 protein: CASSARQAGELFF
CDR3 DNA: TGTGCCAGCAGCGCTCGACAGGCCGGGGAGCTGTTTTTT

clone size: .
J gene: TRBJ1-1
D gene: .
V gene: TRBV6-5
CDR3 protein: CASNSRQANTEAFF
CDR3 DNA: TGTGCCAGCAATTCAAGACAGGCCAACACTGAAGCTTTCTTT

clone size: .
J gene: TRBJ1-1
D gene: TRBD1
V gene: TRBV6-5
CDR3 protein: CASSYVTGEMAFF
CDR3 DNA: TGTGCCAGCAGTTACGTAACAGGGGAGATGGCTTTCTTT

clone size: .
J gene: TRBJ1-1
D gene: .
V gene: TRBV10-1
CDR3 protein: CASSEGSGSEAFF
CDR3 DNA: TGCGCCAGCAGTGAGGGCAGCGGATCTGAAGCTTTCTTT

clone size: .
J gene: TRBJ2-2
D gene: .
V gene: TRBV5-6
CDR3 protein: CASSLVQNTGELFF
CDR3 DNA: TGTGCCAGCAGCTTGGTACAGAACACCGGGGAGCTGTTTTTT

clone size: .
J gene: TRBJ1-1
D gene: .
V gene: TRBV6-1
CDR3 protein: CASSWDIITEAFF
CDR3 DNA: TGTGCCAGCAGCTGGGACATCATCACTGAAGCTTTCTTT

clone size: once
J gene: TRBJ1-2
D gene: .
V gene: TRBV6-5
CDR3 protein: CASSYVQNPAYGYTF
CDR3 DNA: TGTGCCAGCAGTTACGTACAGAACCCAGCCTATGGCTACACCTTC

clone size: .
J gene: TRBJ1-1
D gene: .
V gene: TRBV10-1
CDR3 protein: CASRYREGTEAFF
CDR3 DNA: TGCGCCAGCAGGTACAGGGAGGGCACTGAAGCTTTCTTT

clone size: .
J gene: TRBJ2-2
D gene: .
V gene: TRBV4-1
CDR3 protein: CASSQAGQLDPTGELFF
CDR3 DNA: TGCGCCAGCAGCCAAGCAGGTCAGCTCGACCCCACCGGGGAGCTGTTTTTT

clone size: .
J gene: TRBJ1-1
D gene: .
V gene: TRBV11-3
CDR3 protein: CASSVLANTEAFF
CDR3 DNA: TGTGCCAGCAGCGTCTTGGCGAACACTGAAGCTTTCTTT

clone size: .
J gene: TRBJ2-7
D gene: TRBD2
V gene: TRBV7-9
CDR3 protein: CASSLAMGTSGSYEQYF
CDR3 DNA: TGTGCCAGCAGCTTAGCGATGGGGACTAGCGGGAGCTACGAGCAGTACTTC

clone size: .
J gene: TRBJ2-7
D gene: .
V gene: TRBV9
CDR3 protein: CASSVADLYEQYF
CDR3 DNA: TGTGCCAGCAGCGTAGCAGATCTCTACGAGCAGTACTTC

clone size: .
J gene: TRBJ1-6
D gene: .
V gene: TRBV5-1
CDR3 protein: CASSLVSPGVYNSPLHF
CDR3 DNA: TGCGCCAGCAGCTTGGTTTCACCAGGCGTTTATAATTCACCCCTCCACTTT

clone size: .
J gene: TRBJ2-1
D gene: .
V gene: TRBV2
CDR3 protein: CASGTASYNEQFF
CDR3 DNA: TGTGCCAGCGGGACTGCATCCTACAATGAGCAGTTCTTC

clone size: .
J gene: TRBJ2-1
D gene: .
V gene: TRBV27
CDR3 protein: CASSLQLSSYNEQFF
CDR3 DNA: TGTGCCAGCAGTCTACAGCTGAGCTCCTACAATGAGCAGTTCTTC

clone size: .
J gene: TRBJ1-5
D gene: .
V gene: TRBV5-6
CDR3 protein: CASSVYSNQPQHF
CDR3 DNA: TGTGCCAGCAGTGTATATAGCAATCAGCCCCAGCATTTT

clone size: .
J gene: TRBJ2-7
D gene: TRBD2
V gene: TRBV11-2
CDR3 protein: CASSGGGLAGEDNEQYF
CDR3 DNA: TGTGCCAGCAGCGGGGGGGGACTAGCGGGAGAAGATAACGAGCAGTACTTC

clone size: .
J gene: TRBJ2-5
D gene: .
V gene: TRBV10-3
CDR3 protein: CAIGGNGYQETQYF
CDR3 DNA: TGTGCCATCGGGGGGAACGGATACCAAGAGACCCAGTACTTC

clone size: .
J gene: TRBJ1-1
D gene: .
V gene: TRBV11-2
CDR3 protein: CASLPLPSRGTEAFF
CDR3 DNA: TGTGCCAGCTTACCGCTTCCCTCACGGGGTACTGAAGCTTTCTTT

clone size: .
J gene: TRBJ2-2
D gene: .
V gene: TRBV10-2
CDR3 protein: CASRQGAGELFF
CDR3 DNA: TGCGCCAGCAGACAGGGTGCCGGGGAGCTGTTTTTT

clone size: .
J gene: TRBJ2-7
D gene: .
V gene: TRBV5-6
CDR3 protein: CASSCKRVREQYF
CDR3 DNA: TGTGCCAGCAGCTGTAAGAGGGTTCGCGAGCAGTACTTC

clone size: .
J gene: TRBJ2-1
D gene: .
V gene: TRBV19
CDR3 protein: CASSIAGAYNEQFF
CDR3 DNA: TGTGCCAGTAGTATCGCAGGGGCATACAATGAGCAGTTCTTC

clone size: .
J gene: TRBJ2-7
D gene: .
V gene: TRBV6-9
CDR3 protein: CASSYEGGGPEQYF
CDR3 DNA: TGTGCCAGCAGTTATGAGGGAGGCGGGCCCGAGCAGTACTTC

clone size: .
J gene: TRBJ2-7
D gene: .
V gene: TRBV19
CDR3 protein: CASSITSGATYEQYF
CDR3 DNA: TGTGCCAGTAGTATAACTTCCGGAGCTACCTACGAGCAGTACTTC

clone size: .
J gene: TRBJ1-3
D gene: TRBD1
V gene: TRBV18
CDR3 protein: CASSLDRGGGNTIYF
CDR3 DNA: TGTGCCAGCTCACTCGACAGGGGAGGCGGAAACACCATATATTTT

clone size: .
J gene: TRBJ1-2
D gene: .
V gene: TRBV6-1
CDR3 protein: CASSEGGQFYGYTF
CDR3 DNA: TGTGCCAGCAGTGAAGGCGGACAGTTCTATGGCTACACCTTC

clone size: .
J gene: TRBJ1-1
D gene: .
V gene: TRBV6-6
CDR3 protein: CASSYSNYESDTEAFF
CDR3 DNA: TGTGCCAGCAGTTACTCCAACTACGAATCGGACACTGAAGCTTTCTTT

clone size: .
J gene: TRBJ2-7
D gene: TRBD1
V gene: TRBV28
CDR3 protein: CASTSPGQVYEQYF
CDR3 DNA: TGTGCCAGCACCTCACCGGGACAGGTCTACGAGCAGTACTTC

clone size: .
J gene: TRBJ2-3
D gene: TRBD2
V gene: TRBV6-4
CDR3 protein: CASSPSAGGLRDTQYF
CDR3 DNA: TGTGCCAGCAGTCCGTCAGCGGGGGGGCTGAGAGATACGCAGTATTTT

clone size: .
J gene: TRBJ2-3
D gene: .
V gene: TRBV10-1
CDR3 protein: CASSDTSRGSTDTQYF
CDR3 DNA: TGCGCCAGCAGTGATACTTCCAGGGGTAGCACAGATACGCAGTATTTT

clone size: .
J gene: TRBJ2-7
D gene: .
V gene: TRBV28
CDR3 protein: CASSFSLSSGYEQYF
CDR3 DNA: TGTGCCAGCAGTTTCTCCCTGAGTAGCGGCTACGAGCAGTACTTC

clone size: .
J gene: TRBJ2-1
D gene: TRBD2
V gene: TRBV10-3
CDR3 protein: CAIRSGTSGERDNEQFF
CDR3 DNA: TGTGCCATCAGATCCGGGACTAGCGGGGAGAGGGACAATGAGCAGTTCTTC

clone size: .
J gene: TRBJ1-5
D gene: .
V gene: TRBV14
CDR3 protein: CASSLGGYQPQHF
CDR3 DNA: TGTGCCAGCAGCCTCGGAGGGTACCAGCCCCAGCATTTT

clone size: .
J gene: TRBJ2-7
D gene: TRBD1
V gene: TRBV19
CDR3 protein: CASSPGPTGVEQYF
CDR3 DNA: TGTGCCAGTAGTCCAGGCCCGACAGGGGTCGAGCAGTACTTC

clone size: .
J gene: TRBJ2-4
D gene: .
V gene: TRBV7-8
CDR3 protein: CASSFYGGLDKNIQYF
CDR3 DNA: TGTGCCAGCAGCTTCTATGGGGGGTTGGACAAAAACATTCAGTACTTC

clone size: .
J gene: TRBJ2-3
D gene: .
V gene: TRBV7-3
CDR3 protein: CASSPSLGLTDTQYF
CDR3 DNA: TGTGCCAGCAGCCCAAGCCTGGGGCTGACAGATACGCAGTATTTT

clone size: .
J gene: TRBJ2-5
D gene: TRBD2
V gene: TRBV7-8
CDR3 protein: CASSLTLAGEKTQYF
CDR3 DNA: TGTGCCAGCAGCTTAACGCTAGCGGGAGAAAAGACCCAGTACTTC

clone size: once
J gene: TRBJ1-2
D gene: TRBD1
V gene: TRBV2
CDR3 protein: CASSEGTGPYGYTF
CDR3 DNA: TGTGCCAGCAGTGAAGGGACAGGGCCCTATGGCTACACCTTC

clone size: .
J gene: TRBJ2-1
D gene: .
V gene: TRBV20-1
CDR3 protein: CSAATLREQFF
CDR3 DNA: TGCAGTGCTGCCACCCTGAGGGAGCAGTTCTTC

clone size: .
J gene: TRBJ2-1
D gene: TRBD2
V gene: TRBV7-3
CDR3 protein: CASSLTWSGGAYNEQFF
CDR3 DNA: TGTGCCAGCAGCTTAACTTGGAGCGGGGGAGCGTACAATGAGCAGTTCTTC

clone size: .
J gene: TRBJ1-1
D gene: .
V gene: TRBV4-1
CDR3 protein: CASSQESRGGEAFF
CDR3 DNA: TGCGCCAGCAGCCAAGAGTCCAGGGGCGGTGAAGCTTTCTTT

clone size: once
J gene: TRBJ1-2
D gene: .
V gene: TRBV6-5
CDR3 protein: CASSWRTENYGYTF
CDR3 DNA: TGTGCCAGCAGTTGGAGGACAGAGAACTATGGCTACACCTTC

clone size: .
J gene: TRBJ1-5
D gene: .
V gene: TRBV2
CDR3 protein: CASSVPRQDNQPQHF
CDR3 DNA: TGTGCCAGCAGTGTTCCTCGACAGGACAATCAGCCCCAGCATTTT

clone size: .
J gene: TRBJ2-1
D gene: TRBD2
V gene: TRBV5-5
CDR3 protein: CASSSSGIGPISVNEQFF
CDR3 DNA: TGTGCCAGCAGCTCTAGCGGGATTGGGCCAATAAGTGTCAATGAGCAGTTCTTC